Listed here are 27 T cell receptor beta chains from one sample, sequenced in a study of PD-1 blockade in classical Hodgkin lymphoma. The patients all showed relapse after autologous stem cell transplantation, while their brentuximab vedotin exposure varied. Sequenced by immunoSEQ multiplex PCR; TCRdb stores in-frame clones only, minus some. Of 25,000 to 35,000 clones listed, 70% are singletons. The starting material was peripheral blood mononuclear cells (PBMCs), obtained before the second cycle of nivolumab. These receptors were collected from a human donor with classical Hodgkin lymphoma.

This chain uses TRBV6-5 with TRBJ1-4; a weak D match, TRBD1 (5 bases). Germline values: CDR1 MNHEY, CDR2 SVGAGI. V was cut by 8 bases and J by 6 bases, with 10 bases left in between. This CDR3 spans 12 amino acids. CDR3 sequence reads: CASGWGDEKLFF. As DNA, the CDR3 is TGTGCCAGCGGCTGGGGGGATGAAAAACTGTTTTTT.

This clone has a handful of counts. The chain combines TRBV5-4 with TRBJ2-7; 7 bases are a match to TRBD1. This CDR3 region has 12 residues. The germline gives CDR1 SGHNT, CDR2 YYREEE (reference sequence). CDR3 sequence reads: CASSLGQGKERV. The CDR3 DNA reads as TGTGCCAGCAGCTTGGGACAGGGCAAGGAGAGAGTC.

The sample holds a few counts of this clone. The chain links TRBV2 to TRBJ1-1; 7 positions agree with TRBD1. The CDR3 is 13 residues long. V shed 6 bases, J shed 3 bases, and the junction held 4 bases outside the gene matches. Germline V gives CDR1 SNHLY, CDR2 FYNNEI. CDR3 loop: CASRKTGYTEAFF. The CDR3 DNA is TGTGCCAGCAGAAAGACAGGGTACACTGAAGCTTTCTTT.

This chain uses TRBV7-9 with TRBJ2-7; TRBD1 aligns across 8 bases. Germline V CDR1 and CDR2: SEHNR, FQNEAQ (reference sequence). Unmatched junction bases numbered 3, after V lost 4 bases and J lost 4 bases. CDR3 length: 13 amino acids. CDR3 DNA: TGTGCCAGCAGCTCAAGGACAGGGTACGAGCAGTACGTC. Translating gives CASSSRTGYEQYV.

CDR3 nucleotides: TGTGCCAGCAGCAACCGCTTCCTCGGGGTGATGGGGGGGAATGAAAAACTGTTTTTT. It translates to CASSNRFLGVMGGNEKLFF. This chain connects TRBV7-9 to TRBJ1-4; D is possibly TRBD1 (5 bases). Germline V gives CDR1 SEHNR, CDR2 FQNEAQ (reference sequence). Deletions cut 5 bases from V and 5 bases from J, with 27 bases between. The CDR3 contains 19 residues.

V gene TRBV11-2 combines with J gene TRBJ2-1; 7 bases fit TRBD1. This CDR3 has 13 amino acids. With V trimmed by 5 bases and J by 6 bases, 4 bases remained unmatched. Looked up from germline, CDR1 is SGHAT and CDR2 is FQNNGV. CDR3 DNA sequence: TGTGCCAGCAGCCGGGACAGACTCAATGAGCAGTTCTTC. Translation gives CASSRDRLNEQFF.

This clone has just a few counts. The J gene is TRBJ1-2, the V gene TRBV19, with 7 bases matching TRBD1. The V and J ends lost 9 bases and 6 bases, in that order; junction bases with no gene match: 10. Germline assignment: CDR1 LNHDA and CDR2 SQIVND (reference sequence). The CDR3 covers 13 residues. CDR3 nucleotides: TGTGCCAGCTCCTGGGGGCAGGGGGATGGCTACACCTTC. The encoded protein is CASSWGQGDGYTF.

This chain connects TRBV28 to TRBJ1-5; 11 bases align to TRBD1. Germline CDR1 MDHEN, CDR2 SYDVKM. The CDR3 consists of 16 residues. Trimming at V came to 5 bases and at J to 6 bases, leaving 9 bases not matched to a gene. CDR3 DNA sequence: TGTGCCAGCAGTCAAACCGGGACAGGGGGTTTTCAGCCCCAGCATTTT. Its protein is CASSQTGTGGFQPQHF.

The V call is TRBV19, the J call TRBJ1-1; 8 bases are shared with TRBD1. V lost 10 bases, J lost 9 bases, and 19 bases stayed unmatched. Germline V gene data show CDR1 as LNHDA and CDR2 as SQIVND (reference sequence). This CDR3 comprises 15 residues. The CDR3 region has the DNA TGTGCCACGCAGCCTGGGGGGCAGGGGGCGGTTAAAGCTTTCTTT. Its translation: CATQPGGQGAVKAFF.

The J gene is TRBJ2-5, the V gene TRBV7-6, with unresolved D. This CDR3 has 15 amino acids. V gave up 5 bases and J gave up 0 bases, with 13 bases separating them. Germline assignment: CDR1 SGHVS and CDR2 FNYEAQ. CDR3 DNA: TGTGCCAGCAGCGCCTCAGACAAGTACCAAGAGACCCAGTACTTC. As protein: CASSASDKYQETQYF. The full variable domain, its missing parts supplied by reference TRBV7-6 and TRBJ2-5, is GAGVSQSPRYKVTKRGQDVALRCDPISGHVSLYWYRQALGQGPEFLTYFNYEAQQDKSGLPNDRFSAERPEGSISTLTIQRTEQRDSAMYRCASSASDKYQETQYFGPGTRLLVL.

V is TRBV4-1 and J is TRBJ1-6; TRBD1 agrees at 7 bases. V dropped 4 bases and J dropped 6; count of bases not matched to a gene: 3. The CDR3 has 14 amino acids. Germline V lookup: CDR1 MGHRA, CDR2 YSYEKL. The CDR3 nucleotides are TGCGCCAGCAGCCTTGGGACAGCTAATTCACCCCTCCACTTT. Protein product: CASSLGTANSPLHF.

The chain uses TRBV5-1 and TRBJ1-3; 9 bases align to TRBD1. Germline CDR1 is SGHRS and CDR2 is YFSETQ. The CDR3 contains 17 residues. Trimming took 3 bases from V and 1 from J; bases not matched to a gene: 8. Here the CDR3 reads CASSWGDRAYSGNTIYF. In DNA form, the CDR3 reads TGCGCCAGCAGCTGGGGGGACAGGGCATATTCTGGAAACACCATATATTTT.

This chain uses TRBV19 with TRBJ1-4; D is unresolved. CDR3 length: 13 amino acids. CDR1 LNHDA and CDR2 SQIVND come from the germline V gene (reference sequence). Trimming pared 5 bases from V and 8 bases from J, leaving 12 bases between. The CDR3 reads CASSYLGAEKLFF. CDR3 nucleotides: TGTGCCAGTAGTTACCTAGGTGCCGAAAAACTGTTTTTT.

CDR3 nucleotides: TGTGCCAGTAGTGGACTAGCGGGGTACCAAGAGACCCAGTACTTC. It encodes CASSGLAGYQETQYF. This chain joins TRBV19 and TRBJ2-5, with TRBD2 matching over 12 bases. This CDR3 has 15 amino acids. Germline V gives CDR1 LNHDA, CDR2 SQIVND (reference sequence). The V segment lost 5 bases and the J segment 0 bases; nucleotides outside the gene matches: 1.

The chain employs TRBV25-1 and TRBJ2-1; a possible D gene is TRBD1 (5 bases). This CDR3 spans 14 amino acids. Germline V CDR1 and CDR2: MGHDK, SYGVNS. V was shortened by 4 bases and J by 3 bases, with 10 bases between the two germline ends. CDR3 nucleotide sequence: TGTGCCAGCAGTGGCGCAGGGTTCTACAATGAGCAGTTCTTC. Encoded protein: CASSGAGFYNEQFF.

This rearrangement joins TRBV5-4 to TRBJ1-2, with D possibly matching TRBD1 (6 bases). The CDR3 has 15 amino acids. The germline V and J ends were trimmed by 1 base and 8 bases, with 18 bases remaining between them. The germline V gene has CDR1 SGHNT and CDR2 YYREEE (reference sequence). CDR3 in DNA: TGTGCCAGCAGCTTGTATCCCGGGGGCGATTACGGCTACACCTTC. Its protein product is CASSLYPGGDYGYTF.

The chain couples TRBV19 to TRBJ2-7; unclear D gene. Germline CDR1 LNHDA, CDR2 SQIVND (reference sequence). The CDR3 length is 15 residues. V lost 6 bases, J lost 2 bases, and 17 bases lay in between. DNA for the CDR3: TGTGCCAGTAGAGAGAGCCCAAGCTGGGCCTACGAGCAGTACTTC. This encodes CASRESPSWAYEQYF.

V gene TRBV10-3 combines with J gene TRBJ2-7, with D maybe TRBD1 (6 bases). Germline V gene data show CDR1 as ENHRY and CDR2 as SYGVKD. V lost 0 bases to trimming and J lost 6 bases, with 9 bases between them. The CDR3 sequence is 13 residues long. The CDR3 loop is CAISESQGGEQYF. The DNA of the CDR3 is TGTGCCATCAGTGAGTCACAGGGTGGCGAGCAGTACTTC.

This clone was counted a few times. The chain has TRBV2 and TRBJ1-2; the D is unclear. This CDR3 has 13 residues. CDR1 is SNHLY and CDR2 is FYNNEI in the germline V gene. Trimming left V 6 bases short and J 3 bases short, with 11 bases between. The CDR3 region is CASSELADYGYTF. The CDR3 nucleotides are TGTGCCAGCAGCGAATTGGCAGACTATGGCTACACCTTC.

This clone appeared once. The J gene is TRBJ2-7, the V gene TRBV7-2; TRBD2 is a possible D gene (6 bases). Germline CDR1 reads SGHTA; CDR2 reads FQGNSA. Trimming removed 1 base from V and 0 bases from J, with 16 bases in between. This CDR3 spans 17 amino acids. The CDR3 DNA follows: TGTGCCAGCAGCTTAGTGAGTTCTAGCGCCAGCTCCTACGAGCAGTACTTC. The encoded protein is CASSLVSSSASSYEQYF.

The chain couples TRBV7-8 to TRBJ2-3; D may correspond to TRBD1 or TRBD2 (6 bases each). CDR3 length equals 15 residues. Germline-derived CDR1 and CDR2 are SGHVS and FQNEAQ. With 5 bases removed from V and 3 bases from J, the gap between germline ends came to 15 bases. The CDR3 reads CASSGGGPGTDTQYF. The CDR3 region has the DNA TGTGCCAGCAGCGGAGGGGGGCCGGGGACAGATACGCAGTATTTT.

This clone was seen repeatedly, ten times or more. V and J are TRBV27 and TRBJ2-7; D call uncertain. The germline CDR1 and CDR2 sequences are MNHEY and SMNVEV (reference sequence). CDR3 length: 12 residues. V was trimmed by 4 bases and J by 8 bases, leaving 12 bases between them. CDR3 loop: CASSYLSGKQYF. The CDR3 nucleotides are TGTGCCAGCAGTTACCTTTCTGGGAAGCAGTACTTC.

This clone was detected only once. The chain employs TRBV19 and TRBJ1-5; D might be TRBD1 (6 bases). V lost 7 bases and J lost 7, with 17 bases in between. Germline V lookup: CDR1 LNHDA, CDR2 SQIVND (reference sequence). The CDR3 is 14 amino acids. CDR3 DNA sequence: TGTGCCAGTATGCCCCTAGGGGGGCGACAGCCCCAGCATTTT. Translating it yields CASMPLGGRQPQHF.

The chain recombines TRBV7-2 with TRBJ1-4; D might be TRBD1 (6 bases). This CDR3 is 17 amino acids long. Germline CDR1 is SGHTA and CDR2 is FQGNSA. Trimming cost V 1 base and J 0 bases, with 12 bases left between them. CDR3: CASSLGAGVTTNEKLFF. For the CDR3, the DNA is TGTGCCAGCAGCTTAGGGGCAGGGGTGACAACTAATGAAAAACTGTTTTTT.

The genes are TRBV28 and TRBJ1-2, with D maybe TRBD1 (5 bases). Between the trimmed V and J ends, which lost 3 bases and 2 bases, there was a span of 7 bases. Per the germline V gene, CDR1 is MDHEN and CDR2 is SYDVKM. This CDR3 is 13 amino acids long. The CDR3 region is CASSFQGNYGYTF. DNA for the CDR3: TGTGCCAGCAGTTTCCAGGGAAACTATGGCTACACCTTC.

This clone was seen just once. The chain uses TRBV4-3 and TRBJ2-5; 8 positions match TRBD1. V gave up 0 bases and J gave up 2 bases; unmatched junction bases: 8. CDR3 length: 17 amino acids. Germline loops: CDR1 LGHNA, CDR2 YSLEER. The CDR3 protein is CASSQDRGLGGQETQYF. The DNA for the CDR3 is TGCGCCAGCAGCCAAGACAGGGGGCTTGGGGGACAAGAGACCCAGTACTTC.

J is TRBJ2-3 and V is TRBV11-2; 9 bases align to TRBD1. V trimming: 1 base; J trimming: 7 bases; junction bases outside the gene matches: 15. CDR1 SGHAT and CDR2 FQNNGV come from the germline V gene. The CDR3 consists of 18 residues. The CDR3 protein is CASSLVPSTGGPKYTQYF. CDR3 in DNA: TGTGCCAGCAGCTTAGTACCATCGACAGGGGGACCAAAATATACGCAGTATTTT.